The clone carrying this T cell receptor beta chain was seen at least ten times. The data originate from a study of T-cell memory formation after mild COVID-19. After removal of 5 bases from V and 10 bases from J, the junction contained 11 bases not matched to a gene. There are 15 residues in the CDR3. Germline V CDR1 and CDR2: SGHTA, FQGNSA. A single record per CDR3 protein comes from TCRdb applying MiXCR to the 5' RACE reads. The table has about 470,000 distinct CDR3 sequences, 15% to 20% seen once. This TCR was recovered from an adult woman who had mild COVID-19 (a few samples of this study predate the infection). Cell type and time point are not known. Input material: PBMCs or a T cell subset sorted from them (not recorded which). The rearrangement links TRBV7-2 to TRBJ2-1; 10 bases line up with TRBD2. As DNA, the CDR3 is TGTGCCAGCAGCCCCCGGGCTAGCGGGGGTTTGGAGCAGTTCTTC. This translates into CASSPRASGGLEQFF.